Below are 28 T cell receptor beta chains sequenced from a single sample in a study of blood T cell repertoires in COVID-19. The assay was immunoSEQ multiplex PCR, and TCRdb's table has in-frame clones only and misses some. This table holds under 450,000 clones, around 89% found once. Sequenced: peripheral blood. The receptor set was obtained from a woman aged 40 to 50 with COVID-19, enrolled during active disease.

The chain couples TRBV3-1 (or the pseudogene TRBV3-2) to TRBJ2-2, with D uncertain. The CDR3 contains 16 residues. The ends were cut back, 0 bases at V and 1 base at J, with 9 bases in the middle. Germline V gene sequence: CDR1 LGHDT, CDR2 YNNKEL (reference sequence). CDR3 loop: CASSQEGPGNTGELFF. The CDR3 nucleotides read TGTGCCAGCAGCCAAGAAGGTCCAGGGAACACCGGGGAGCTGTTTTTT.

CDR3 protein: CASSRVSGNTIYF. CDR3 coding DNA: TGTGCCAGCAGCAGGGTATCTGGAAACACCATATATTTT. The chain is built from TRBV6-5 and TRBJ1-3, with D perhaps matching TRBD1 (5 bases). Germline V gene data show CDR1 as MNHEY and CDR2 as SVGAGI. CDR3 length: 13 amino acids. The germline V and J ends were trimmed by 6 bases and 1 base, with 7 bases remaining between them.

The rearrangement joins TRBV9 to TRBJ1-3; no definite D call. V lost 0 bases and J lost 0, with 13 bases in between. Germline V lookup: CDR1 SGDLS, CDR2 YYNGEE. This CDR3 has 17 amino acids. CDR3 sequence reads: CASSVVSGFTSGNTIYF. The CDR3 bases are TGTGCCAGCAGCGTAGTCAGTGGTTTTACCTCTGGAAACACCATATATTTT.

CDR3 sequence reads: CASSSGTGDGNTIYF. In DNA form, the CDR3 reads TGCGCCAGCAGCTCCGGGACAGGGGACGGAAACACCATATATTTT. The V gene is TRBV5-1, the J gene TRBJ1-3, with 10 bases fitting TRBD1. CDR1 and CDR2 from the germline V gene are SGHRS and YFSETQ. CDR3 length: 15 residues. V lost 3 bases and J lost 4; bases outside the gene matches: 4.

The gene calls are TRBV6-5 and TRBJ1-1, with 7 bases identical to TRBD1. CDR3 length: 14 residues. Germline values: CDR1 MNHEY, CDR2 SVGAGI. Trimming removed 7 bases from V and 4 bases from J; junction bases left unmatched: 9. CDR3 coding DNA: TGTGCCAGCACCCAGGGGGGCAGGGGCACTGAAGCTTTCTTT. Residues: CASTQGGRGTEAFF.

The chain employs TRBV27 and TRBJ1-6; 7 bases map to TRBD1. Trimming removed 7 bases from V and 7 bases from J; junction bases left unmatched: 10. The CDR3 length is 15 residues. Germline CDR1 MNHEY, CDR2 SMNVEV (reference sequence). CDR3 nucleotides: TGTGCCAGCACCTTACTCACAGGGGTCAATTCACCCCTCCACTTT. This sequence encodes CASTLLTGVNSPLHF.

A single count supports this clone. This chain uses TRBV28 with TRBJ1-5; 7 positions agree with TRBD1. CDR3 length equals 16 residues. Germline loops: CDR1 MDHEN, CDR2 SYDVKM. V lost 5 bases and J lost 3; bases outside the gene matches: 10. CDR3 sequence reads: CASSLHGTDPNQPQHF. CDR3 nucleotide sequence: TGTGCCAGCAGTCTTCACGGGACAGACCCCAATCAGCCCCAGCATTTT.

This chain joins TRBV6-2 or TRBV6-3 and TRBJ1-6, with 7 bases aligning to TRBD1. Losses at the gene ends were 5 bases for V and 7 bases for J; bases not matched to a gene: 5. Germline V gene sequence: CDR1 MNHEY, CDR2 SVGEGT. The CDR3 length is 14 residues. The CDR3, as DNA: TGTGCCAGCAGTCGGAAACAGGGGAATTCACCCCTCCACTTT. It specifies CASSRKQGNSPLHF.

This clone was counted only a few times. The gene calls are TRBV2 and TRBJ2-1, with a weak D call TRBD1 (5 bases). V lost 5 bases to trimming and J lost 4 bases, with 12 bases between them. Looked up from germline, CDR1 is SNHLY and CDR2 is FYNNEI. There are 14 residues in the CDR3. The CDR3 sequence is CASSPDDSYNEQFF. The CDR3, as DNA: TGTGCCAGCAGTCCGGACGACAGTTACAATGAGCAGTTCTTC.

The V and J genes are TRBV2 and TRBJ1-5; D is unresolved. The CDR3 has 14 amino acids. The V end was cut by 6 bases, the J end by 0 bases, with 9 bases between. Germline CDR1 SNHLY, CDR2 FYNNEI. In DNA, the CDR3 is TGTGCCAGCAGGACATCTAATAGCAATCAGCCCCAGCATTTT. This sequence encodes CASRTSNSNQPQHF.

The CDR3 spells CASSDGIGSPTDTQYF. CDR3 nucleotide sequence: TGTGCCAGCAGTGATGGAATTGGGAGCCCCACAGATACGCAGTATTTT. The rearrangement uses TRBV2 and TRBJ2-3; D perhaps matches TRBD2 (5 bases). The CDR3 runs to 16 residues. The ends were cut back, 3 bases at V and 2 bases at J, with 15 bases in the middle. Germline CDR1 SNHLY, CDR2 FYNNEI.

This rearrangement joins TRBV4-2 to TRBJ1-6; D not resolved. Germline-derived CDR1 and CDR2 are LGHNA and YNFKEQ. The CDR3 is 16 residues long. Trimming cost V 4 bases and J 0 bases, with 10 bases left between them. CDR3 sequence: CASSRGTGSYNSPLHF. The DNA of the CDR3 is TGTGCCAGCAGCCGAGGAACGGGCTCCTATAATTCACCCCTCCACTTT.

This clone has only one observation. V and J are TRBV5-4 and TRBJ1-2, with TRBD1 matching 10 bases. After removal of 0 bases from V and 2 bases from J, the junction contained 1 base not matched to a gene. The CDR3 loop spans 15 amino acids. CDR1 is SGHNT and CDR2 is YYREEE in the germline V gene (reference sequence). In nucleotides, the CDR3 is TGTGCCAGCAGCTTGGCGGGACAGGGGAACTATGGCTACACCTTC. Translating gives CASSLAGQGNYGYTF.

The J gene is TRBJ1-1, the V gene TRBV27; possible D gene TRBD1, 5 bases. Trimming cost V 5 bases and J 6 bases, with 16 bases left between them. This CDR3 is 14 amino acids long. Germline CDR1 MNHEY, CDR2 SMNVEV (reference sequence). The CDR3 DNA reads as TGTGCCAGCAGTCCGTTTTGGGGGGGGGCTGAAGCTTTCTTT. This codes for CASSPFWGGAEAFF.

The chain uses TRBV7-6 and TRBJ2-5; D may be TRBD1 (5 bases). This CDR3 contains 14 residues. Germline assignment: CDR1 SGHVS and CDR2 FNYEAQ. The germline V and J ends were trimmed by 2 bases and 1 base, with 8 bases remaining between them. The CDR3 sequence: CASSLPGFQETQYF. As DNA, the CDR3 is TGTGCCAGCAGCTTACCAGGGTTCCAAGAGACCCAGTACTTC.

DNA for the CDR3: TGTGCCAGCAGCTTAGATCACAGCGGGAATGAGCAGTTCTTC. This encodes CASSLDHSGNEQFF. The rearrangement links TRBV11-3 to TRBJ2-1, with a weak D call TRBD2 (6 bases). The CDR3 extends over 14 amino acids. Trimming left V 0 bases short and J 7 bases short, with 10 bases between. Germline V gene lookup returns CDR1 SGHNT and CDR2 YENEEA.

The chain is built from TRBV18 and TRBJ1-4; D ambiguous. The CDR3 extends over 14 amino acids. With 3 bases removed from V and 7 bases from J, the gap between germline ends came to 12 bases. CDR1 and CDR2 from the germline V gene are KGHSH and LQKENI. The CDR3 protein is CASSPEAGAEKLFF. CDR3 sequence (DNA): TGTGCCAGCTCACCGGAGGCAGGAGCTGAAAAACTGTTTTTT.

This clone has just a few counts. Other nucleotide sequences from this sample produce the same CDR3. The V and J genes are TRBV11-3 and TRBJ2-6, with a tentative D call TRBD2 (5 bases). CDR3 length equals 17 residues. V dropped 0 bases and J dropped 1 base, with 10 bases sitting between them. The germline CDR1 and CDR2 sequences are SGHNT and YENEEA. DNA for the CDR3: TGTGCCAGCAGCTTAGATCTCGGAGGATCTGGGGCCAACGTCCTGACTTTC. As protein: CASSLDLGGSGANVLTF.

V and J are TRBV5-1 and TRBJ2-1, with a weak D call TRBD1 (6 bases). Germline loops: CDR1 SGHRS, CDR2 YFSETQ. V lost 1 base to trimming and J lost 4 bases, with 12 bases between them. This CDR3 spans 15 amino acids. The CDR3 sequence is CASSLNRVLYNEQFF. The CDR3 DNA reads TGCGCCAGCAGCTTGAACAGGGTCTTATACAATGAGCAGTTCTTC. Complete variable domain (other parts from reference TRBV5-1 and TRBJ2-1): KAGVTQTPRYLIKTRGQQVTLSCSPISGHRSVSWYQQTPGQGLQFLFEYFSETQRNKGNFPGRFSGRQFSNSRSEMNVSTLELGDSALYLCASSLNRVLYNEQFFGPGTRLTVL.

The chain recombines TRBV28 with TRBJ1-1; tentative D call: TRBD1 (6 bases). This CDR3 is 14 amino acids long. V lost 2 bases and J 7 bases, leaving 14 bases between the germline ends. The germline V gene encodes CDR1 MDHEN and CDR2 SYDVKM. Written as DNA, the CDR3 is TGTGCCAGCAGTTTAGGCGGGGGCACCTATGAAGCTTTCTTT. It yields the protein CASSLGGGTYEAFF.

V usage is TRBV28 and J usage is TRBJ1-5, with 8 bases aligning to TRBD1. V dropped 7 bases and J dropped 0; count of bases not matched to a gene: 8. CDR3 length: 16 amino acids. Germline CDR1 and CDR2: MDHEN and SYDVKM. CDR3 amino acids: CASNPWTGLSNQPQHF. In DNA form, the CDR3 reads TGTGCCAGCAACCCGTGGACAGGGCTTAGCAATCAGCCCCAGCATTTT.

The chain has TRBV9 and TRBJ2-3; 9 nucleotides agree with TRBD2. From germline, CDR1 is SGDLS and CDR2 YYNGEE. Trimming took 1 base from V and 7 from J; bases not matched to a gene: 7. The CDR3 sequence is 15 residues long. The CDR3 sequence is CASSVRSGRFYTQYF. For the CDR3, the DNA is TGTGCCAGCAGCGTAAGAAGCGGGAGGTTTTATACGCAGTATTTT.

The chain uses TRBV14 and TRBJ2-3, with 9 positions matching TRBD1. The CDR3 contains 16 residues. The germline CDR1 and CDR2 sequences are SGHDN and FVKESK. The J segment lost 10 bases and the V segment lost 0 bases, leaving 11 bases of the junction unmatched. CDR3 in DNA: TGTGCCAGCAGCCAAGATGGGACAGGGACCCTGGGAGCGCAGTATTTT. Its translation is CASSQDGTGTLGAQYF.

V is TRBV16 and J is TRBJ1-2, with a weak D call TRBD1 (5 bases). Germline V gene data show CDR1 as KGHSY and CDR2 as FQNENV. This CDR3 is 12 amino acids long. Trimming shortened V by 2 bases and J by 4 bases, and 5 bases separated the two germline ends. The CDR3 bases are TGTGCCAGCAGCCAAGACAGCTATGGCTACACCTTC. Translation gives CASSQDSYGYTF. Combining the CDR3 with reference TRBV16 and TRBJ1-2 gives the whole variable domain GEEVAQTPKHLVRGEGQKAKLYCAPIKGHSYVFWYQQVLKNEFKFLISFQNENVFDETGMPKERFSAKCLPNSPCSLEIQATKLEDSAVYFCASSQDSYGYTFGSGTRLTVV.

CDR3 sequence: CASSIYGTPKSGNTIYF. As DNA, the CDR3 is TGTGCCAGCAGTATATACGGGACACCTAAATCTGGAAACACCATATATTTT. The chain has TRBV27 and TRBJ1-3; a weak D match, TRBD1 (6 bases). The CDR3 is 17 residues long. V lost 5 bases, J lost 1 base, and 18 bases lay in between. Germline V gene lookup returns CDR1 MNHEY and CDR2 SMNVEV (reference sequence).

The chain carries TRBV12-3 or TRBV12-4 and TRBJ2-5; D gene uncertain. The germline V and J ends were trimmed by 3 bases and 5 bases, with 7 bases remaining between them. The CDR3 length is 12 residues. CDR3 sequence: CASSFYGETQYF. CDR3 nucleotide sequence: TGTGCCAGCAGTTTTTACGGGGAGACCCAGTACTTC.

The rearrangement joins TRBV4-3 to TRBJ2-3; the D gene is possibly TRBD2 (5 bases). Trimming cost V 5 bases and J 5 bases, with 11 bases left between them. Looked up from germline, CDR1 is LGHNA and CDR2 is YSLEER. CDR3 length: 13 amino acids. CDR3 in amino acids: CASSLNGRDTQYF. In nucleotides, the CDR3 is TGCGCCAGCAGCTTAAATGGGAGAGATACGCAGTATTTT.

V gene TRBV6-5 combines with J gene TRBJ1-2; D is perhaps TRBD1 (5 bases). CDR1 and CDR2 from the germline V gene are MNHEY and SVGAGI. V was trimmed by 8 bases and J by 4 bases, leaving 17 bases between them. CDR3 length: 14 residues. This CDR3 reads CASPPGEGFYGYTF. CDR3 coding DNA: TGTGCCAGCCCCCCGGGAGAGGGGTTCTATGGCTACACCTTC.